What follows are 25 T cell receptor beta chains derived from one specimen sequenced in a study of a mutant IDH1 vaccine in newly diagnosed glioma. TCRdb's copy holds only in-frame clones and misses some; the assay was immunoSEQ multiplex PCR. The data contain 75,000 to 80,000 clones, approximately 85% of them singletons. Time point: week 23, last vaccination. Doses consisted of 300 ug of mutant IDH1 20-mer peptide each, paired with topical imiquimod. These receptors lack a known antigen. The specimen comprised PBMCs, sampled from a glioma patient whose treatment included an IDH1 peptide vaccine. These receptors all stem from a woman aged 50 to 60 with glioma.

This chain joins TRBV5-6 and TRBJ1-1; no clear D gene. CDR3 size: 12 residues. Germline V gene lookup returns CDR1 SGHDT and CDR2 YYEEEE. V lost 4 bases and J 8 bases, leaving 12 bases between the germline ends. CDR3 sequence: CASSPYVGEAFF. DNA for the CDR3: TGTGCCAGCAGCCCTTATGTGGGGGAAGCTTTCTTT.

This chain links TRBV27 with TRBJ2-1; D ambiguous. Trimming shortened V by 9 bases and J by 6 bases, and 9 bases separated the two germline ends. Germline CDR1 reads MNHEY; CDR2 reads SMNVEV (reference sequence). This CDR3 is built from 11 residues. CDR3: CARGPLNEQFF. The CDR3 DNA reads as TGTGCCAGAGGGCCTCTCAATGAGCAGTTCTTC.

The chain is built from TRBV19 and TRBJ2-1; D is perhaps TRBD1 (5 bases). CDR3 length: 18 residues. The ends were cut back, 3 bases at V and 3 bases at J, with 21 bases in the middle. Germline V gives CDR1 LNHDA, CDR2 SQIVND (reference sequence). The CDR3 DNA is TGTGCCAGTAGTATGGTCCAGGGTTATTATGGACGCTACAATGAGCAGTTCTTC. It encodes CASSMVQGYYGRYNEQFF.

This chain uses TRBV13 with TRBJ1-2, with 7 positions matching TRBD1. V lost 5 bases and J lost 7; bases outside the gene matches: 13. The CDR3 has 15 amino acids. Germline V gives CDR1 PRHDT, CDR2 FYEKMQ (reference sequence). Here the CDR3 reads CASSLAADRNGGYTF. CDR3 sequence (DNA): TGTGCCAGCAGCCTTGCCGCGGACAGGAATGGTGGCTACACCTTC.

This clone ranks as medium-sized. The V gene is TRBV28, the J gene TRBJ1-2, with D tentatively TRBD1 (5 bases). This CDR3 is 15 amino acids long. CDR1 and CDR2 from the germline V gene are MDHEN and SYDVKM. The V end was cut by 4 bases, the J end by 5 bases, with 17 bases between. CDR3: CASSSARWGLYGYTF. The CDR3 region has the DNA TGTGCCAGCAGTTCCGCTAGGTGGGGCCTTTATGGCTACACCTTC.

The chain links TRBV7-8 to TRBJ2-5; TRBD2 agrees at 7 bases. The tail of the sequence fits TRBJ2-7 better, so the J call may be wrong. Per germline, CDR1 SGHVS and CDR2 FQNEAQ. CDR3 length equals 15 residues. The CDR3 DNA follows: TGTGCCAGCAGCCGAAGGGCTAGCGGTACCTACGAGCAGTACTTC. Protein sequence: CASSRRASGTYEQYF.

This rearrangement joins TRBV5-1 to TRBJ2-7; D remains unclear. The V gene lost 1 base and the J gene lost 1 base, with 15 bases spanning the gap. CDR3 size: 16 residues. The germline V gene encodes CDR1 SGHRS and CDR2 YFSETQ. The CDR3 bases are TGCGCCAGCAGCTTGAGGTCCGTGACACTTTCCTACGAGCAGTACTTC. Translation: CASSLRSVTLSYEQYF.

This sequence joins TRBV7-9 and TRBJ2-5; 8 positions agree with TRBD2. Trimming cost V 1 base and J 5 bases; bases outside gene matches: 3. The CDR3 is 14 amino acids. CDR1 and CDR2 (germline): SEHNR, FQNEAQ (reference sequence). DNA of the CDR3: TGTGCCAGCAGCTTAGGACTAGCGAGGGAGACCCAGTACTTC. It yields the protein CASSLGLARETQYF.

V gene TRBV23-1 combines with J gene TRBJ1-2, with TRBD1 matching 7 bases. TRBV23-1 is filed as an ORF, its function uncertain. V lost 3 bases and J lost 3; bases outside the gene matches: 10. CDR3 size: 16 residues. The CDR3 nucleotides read TGCGCCAGCAGTCACGGCCCCCAGGGGGGCCACTATGGCTACACCTTC. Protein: CASSHGPQGGHYGYTF.

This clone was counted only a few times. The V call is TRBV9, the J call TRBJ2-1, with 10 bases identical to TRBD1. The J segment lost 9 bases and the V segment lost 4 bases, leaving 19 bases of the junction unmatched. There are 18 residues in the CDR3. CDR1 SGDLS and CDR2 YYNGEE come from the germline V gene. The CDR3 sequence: CASSLLGGGTGVIGEQFF. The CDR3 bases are TGTGCCAGCAGCTTATTAGGGGGAGGGACAGGGGTAATTGGTGAGCAGTTCTTC.

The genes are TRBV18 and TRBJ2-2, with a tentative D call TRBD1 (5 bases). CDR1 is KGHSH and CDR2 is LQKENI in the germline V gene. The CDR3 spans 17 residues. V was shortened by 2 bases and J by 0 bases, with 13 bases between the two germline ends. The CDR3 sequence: CASSPILTGPNTGELFF. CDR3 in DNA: TGTGCCAGCTCACCAATATTAACAGGACCGAACACCGGGGAGCTGTTTTTT.

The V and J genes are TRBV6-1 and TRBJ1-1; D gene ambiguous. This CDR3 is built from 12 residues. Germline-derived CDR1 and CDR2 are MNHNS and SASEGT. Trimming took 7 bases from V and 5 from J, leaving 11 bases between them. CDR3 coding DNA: TGTGCCAGCAAGGGCAGTGAAACTGAAGCTTTCTTT. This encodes CASKGSETEAFF.

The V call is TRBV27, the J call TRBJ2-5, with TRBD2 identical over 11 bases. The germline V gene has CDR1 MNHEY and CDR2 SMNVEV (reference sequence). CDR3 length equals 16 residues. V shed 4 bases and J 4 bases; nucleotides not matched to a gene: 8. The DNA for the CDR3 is TGTGCCAGCAGTTCTACTAGCGGGGGCACGGGAGAGACCCAGTACTTC. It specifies CASSSTSGGTGETQYF.

The chain's CDR3 is CASSHGTSGSYNGQYF. The CDR3 DNA is TGTGCCAGCAGCCATGGGACTAGCGGGAGCTATAACGGGCAGTACTTC. This chain links TRBV11-2 with TRBJ2-7, with 14 bases that match TRBD2. This CDR3 contains 16 residues. Losses at the gene ends were 5 bases for V and 9 bases for J; bases not matched to a gene: 12. Germline V lookup: CDR1 SGHAT, CDR2 FQNNGV.

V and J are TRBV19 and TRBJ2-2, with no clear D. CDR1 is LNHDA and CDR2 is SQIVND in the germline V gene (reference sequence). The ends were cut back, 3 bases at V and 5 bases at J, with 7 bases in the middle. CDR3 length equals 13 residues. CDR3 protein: CASSMVLTGELFF. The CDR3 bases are TGTGCCAGTAGTATGGTCCTTACCGGGGAGCTGTTTTTT.

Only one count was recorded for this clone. Here the CDR3 DNA reads TGTGCCAGCAGGGGGGGAGGGCTCGGAAACACCATATATTTT. Translated: CASRGGGLGNTIYF. The chain recombines TRBV28 with TRBJ1-3; weak D call: TRBD1 (5 bases). This CDR3 comprises 14 residues. Germline CDR1 is MDHEN and CDR2 is SYDVKM. Trimming removed 6 bases at V and 4 bases at J, with 13 bases between. Combining the CDR3 with reference TRBV28 and TRBJ1-3 gives the whole variable domain DVKVTQSSRYLVKRTGEKVFLECVQDMDHENMFWYRQDPGLGLRLIYFSYDVKMKEKGDIPEGYSVSREKKERFSLILESASTNQTSMYLCASRGGGLGNTIYFGEGSWLTVV.

CDR3 DNA sequence: TGTGCCAGCAGCCGACGTGGCTCCGAGCAGTACTTC. This gives the protein CASSRRGSEQYF. The gene calls are TRBV28 and TRBJ2-7; D gene ambiguous. Looked up from germline, CDR1 is MDHEN and CDR2 is SYDVKM. The CDR3 is 12 residues long. Between the trimmed V and J ends, which lost 6 bases and 6 bases, there was a span of 12 bases.

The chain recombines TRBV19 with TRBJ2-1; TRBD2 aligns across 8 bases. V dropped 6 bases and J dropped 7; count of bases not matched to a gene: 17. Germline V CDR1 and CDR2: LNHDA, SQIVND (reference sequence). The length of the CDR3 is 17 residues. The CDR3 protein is CASRASGWEPGGNEQFF. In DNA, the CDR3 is TGTGCCAGTAGGGCTAGCGGGTGGGAACCTGGTGGGAATGAGCAGTTCTTC.

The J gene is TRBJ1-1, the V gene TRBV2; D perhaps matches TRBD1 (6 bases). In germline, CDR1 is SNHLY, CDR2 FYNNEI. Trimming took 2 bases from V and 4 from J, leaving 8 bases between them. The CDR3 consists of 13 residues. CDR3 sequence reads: CASSEKGGTEAFF. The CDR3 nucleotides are TGTGCCAGCAGTGAAAAGGGGGGCACTGAAGCTTTCTTT.

Written as DNA, the CDR3 is TGCGCCAGCAGCCACCCCAAGGGCATCCGGCGGGCTACAGATACGCAGTATTTT. The encoded protein is CASSHPKGIRRATDTQYF. The V and J genes are TRBV4-1 and TRBJ2-3, with D possibly TRBD2 on 5 matching bases. The CDR3 spans 18 residues. The germline CDR1 and CDR2 sequences are MGHRA and YSYEKL. Between the trimmed V and J ends, which lost 3 bases and 3 bases, there was a span of 22 bases.

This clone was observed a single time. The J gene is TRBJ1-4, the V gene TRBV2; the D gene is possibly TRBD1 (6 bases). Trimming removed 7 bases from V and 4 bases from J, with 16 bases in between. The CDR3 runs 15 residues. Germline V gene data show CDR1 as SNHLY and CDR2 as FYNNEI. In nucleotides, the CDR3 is TGTGCCAGCAACCGAGACAGGAGAGGTAATGAAAAACTGTTTTTT. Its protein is CASNRDRRGNEKLFF.

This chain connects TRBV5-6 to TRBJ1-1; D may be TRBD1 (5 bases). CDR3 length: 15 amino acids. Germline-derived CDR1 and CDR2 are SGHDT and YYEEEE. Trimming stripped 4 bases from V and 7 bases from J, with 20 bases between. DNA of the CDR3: TGTGCCAGCAGCCCGGATTCGGGGCGGAAATTTGAAGCTTTCTTT. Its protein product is CASSPDSGRKFEAFF.

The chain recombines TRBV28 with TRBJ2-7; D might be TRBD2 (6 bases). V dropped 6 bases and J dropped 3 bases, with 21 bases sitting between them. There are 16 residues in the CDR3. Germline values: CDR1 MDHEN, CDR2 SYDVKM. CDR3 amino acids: CASRTASTGSHYEQYF. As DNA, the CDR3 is TGTGCCAGCAGAACAGCTAGTACCGGGAGCCACTACGAGCAGTACTTC.

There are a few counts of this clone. In DNA form, the CDR3 reads TGTGCCAGTAGTGAGGGTTACTACAATGAGCAGTTCTTC. Translated: CASSEGYYNEQFF. The chain has TRBV19 and TRBJ2-1; weak D call: TRBD2 (5 bases). V shed 5 bases and J shed 3 bases, with 8 bases lying between them. Germline lookup yields CDR1 LNHDA and CDR2 SQIVND (reference sequence). The length of the CDR3 is 13 residues.

Here the CDR3 DNA reads TGTGCCAGCAGCCGTCGGGGCATATCTGGGGCCAACGTCCTGACTTTC. It specifies CASSRRGISGANVLTF. The chain couples TRBV16 to TRBJ2-6; D is tentatively TRBD1 or TRBD2 (5 bases each). V was trimmed by 4 bases and J by 1 base, leaving 11 bases between them. Germline V gives CDR1 KGHSY, CDR2 FQNENV. The CDR3 contains 16 residues.